This T cell receptor (beta chain) was identified during a study of prognosis after radiotherapy for stage I lung cancer. Two-round multiplex PCR amplified TCR beta CDR3 from genomic DNA. Gene-specific TRBV and TRBJ primers were used in PCR round one. MiXCR, applied by TCRdb to the multiplex PCR reads, yields one record per CDR3 protein. The profile covers over 20,000 distinct CDR3 sequences, with about 37% appearing a single time and approximately 60% taken by the ten largest. This clonotype was observed a single time. Its matching antigen is unknown. Trimming stripped 2 bases from V and 5 bases from J, with 12 bases between. Germline CDR1 is SQVTM and CDR2 is ANQGSEA. The CDR3 has 13 residues. Overall study results and limits: There was a fall in unique TCR clone counts after stereotactic body radiation therapy, median roughly 10,000 versus 7,000.

Sequencing was performed on PBMCs, taken before or after stereotactic body radiation therapy (not recorded which). The chain has TRBV29-1 and TRBJ1-1; D is ambiguous. This sequence originates from a donor aged 50 or older with non-small cell lung cancer. This CDR3 is CSVERGPGTEAFF. CDR3 nucleotides: TGCAGCGTTGAACGAGGCCCCGGTACTGAAGCTTTCTTT.